These 31 T cell receptor beta chains were sequenced from one sample in a study of shared clonotypes between healthy human individuals. Generated by immunoSEQ multiplex PCR, the TCRdb table keeps only in-frame clones and is missing some. The sample lists about 2.4 million clones; just over 90% were seen once. The material sequenced was naive CD4+ T cells sorted from blood. Subset denoted: CD45RA+ positively selected. These receptor sequences come from a man in his late teens or twenties in good health.

With regard to this clone: Other nucleotide sequences in the sample specify the same CDR3. V usage is TRBV20-1 and J usage is TRBJ2-5, with unresolved D. Germline V gene sequence: CDR1 DFQATT, CDR2 SNEGSKA (reference sequence). CDR3 length equals 10 residues. V was shortened by 3 bases and J by 5 bases, with 4 bases between the two germline ends. The CDR3 sequence: CSASWETQYF. As DNA, the CDR3 is TGCAGTGCTAGCTGGGAGACCCAGTACTTC.

The chain links TRBV18 to TRBJ1-2; no reliable D call. CDR3 length equals 14 residues. Germline V gene data show CDR1 as KGHSH and CDR2 as LQKENI. The V and J ends lost 3 bases and 2 bases respectively, with 10 bases between them. The CDR3 nucleotides read TGTGCCAGCTCACCCGAGGACGGAAACTATGGCTACACCTTC. Protein sequence: CASSPEDGNYGYTF.

A few counts support this clone. The chain recombines TRBV9 with TRBJ1-1; TRBD1 is a possible D gene (6 bases). Looked up from germline, CDR1 is SGDLS and CDR2 is YYNGEE. This CDR3 region has 14 residues. Trimming pared 3 bases from V and 7 bases from J, leaving 16 bases between. The CDR3 DNA is TGTGCCAGCAGCGCCTTCAGGGGCGATGTTGAAGCTTTCTTT. Translated: CASSAFRGDVEAFF.

This chain connects TRBV29-1 to TRBJ2-3; the match to TRBD2 covers 7 bases. Losses at the gene ends were 7 bases for V and 6 bases for J; bases not matched to a gene: 13. This CDR3 is 14 amino acids long. Germline CDR1 reads SQVTM; CDR2 reads ANQGSEA. CDR3 nucleotide sequence: TGCAGCGCCACTATGGGGGGGTATGGGGATACGCAGTATTTT. As protein: CSATMGGYGDTQYF.

A note on this clone: Additional DNA sequences in this sample encode the identical CDR3. The rearrangement joins TRBV10-3 to TRBJ2-2, with D possibly being TRBD2 (7 bases). Trimming cost V 7 bases and J 0 bases, with 9 bases left between them. The CDR3 covers 14 residues. CDR1 is ENHRY and CDR2 is SYGVKD in the germline V gene. Here the CDR3 reads CAITGGPNTGELFF. The CDR3 region has the DNA TGTGCCATCACGGGGGGCCCGAACACCGGGGAGCTGTTTTTT.

This sequence joins TRBV29-1 and TRBJ2-3; TRBD1 matches 11 bases. Per germline, CDR1 SQVTM and CDR2 ANQGSEA. This CDR3 is 13 amino acids long. The trim removed 5 bases at V and 6 bases at J, leaving 4 bases unmatched. CDR3 sequence reads: CSVLGQGADTQYF. The CDR3, as DNA: TGCAGCGTTCTCGGACAGGGGGCTGATACGCAGTATTTT.

The V gene is TRBV10-3, the J gene TRBJ2-5; TRBD2 matches 8 bases. Germline V gene lookup returns CDR1 ENHRY and CDR2 SYGVKD. J lost 3 bases, V lost 4 bases, and 4 bases had no gene match. The CDR3 consists of 14 residues. The CDR3 sequence is CAISAPGGEETQYF. The CDR3, as DNA: TGTGCCATCAGTGCACCGGGGGGGGAAGAGACCCAGTACTTC.

The chain recombines TRBV7-9 with TRBJ1-2; tentatively, D is TRBD1 (5 bases). Per the germline V gene, CDR1 is SEHNR and CDR2 is FQNEAQ (reference sequence). This CDR3 spans 13 amino acids. V dropped 3 bases and J dropped 6 bases, with 11 bases sitting between them. The CDR3 DNA sequence: TGTGCCAGCAGCTTTTCCCAGGGAGATGGCTACACCTTC. This encodes CASSFSQGDGYTF.

The V gene is TRBV9, the J gene TRBJ2-5; 7 bases match TRBD1. The V gene's germline CDR1 is SGDLS and CDR2 YYNGEE. The length of the CDR3 is 16 residues. With 0 bases clipped from V and 5 bases from J, the junction kept 10 bases outside the gene matches. CDR3 sequence reads: CASSVGHRGDYETQYF. The CDR3 bases are TGTGCCAGCAGCGTAGGGCACAGGGGCGACTATGAGACCCAGTACTTC.

This clone was found once. The chain links TRBV6-5 to TRBJ2-2; tentative D call: TRBD2 (5 bases). Germline-derived CDR1 and CDR2 are MNHEY and SVGAGI. The CDR3 is 15 amino acids. Trimming pared 4 bases from V and 1 base from J, leaving 10 bases between. CDR3 residues: CASSSRRGNTGELFF. The CDR3 DNA reads as TGTGCCAGCAGTTCGAGACGGGGGAACACCGGGGAGCTGTTTTTT.

The chain employs TRBV29-1 and TRBJ1-2, with 8 bases identical to TRBD1. J was trimmed by 4 bases and V by 6 bases; bases with no gene match: 7. The V gene's germline CDR1 is SQVTM and CDR2 ANQGSEA. CDR3 length equals 13 residues. Written as DNA, the CDR3 is TGCAGCGTGCCAGGGGGCGCGGGCTATGGCTACACCTTC. Translating gives CSVPGGAGYGYTF.

V and J are TRBV7-9 and TRBJ1-2; D ambiguous. The CDR3 has 12 amino acids. Germline-derived CDR1 and CDR2 are SEHNR and FQNEAQ (reference sequence). Trimming stripped 5 bases from V and 7 bases from J, with 11 bases between. The CDR3 DNA sequence: TGTGCCAGCAGCGTACCTGCGAGTGGCTACACCTTC. This sequence encodes CASSVPASGYTF. Combining the CDR3 with reference TRBV7-9 and TRBJ1-2 gives the whole variable domain DTGVSQNPRHKITKRGQNVTFRCDPISEHNRLYWYRQTLGQGPEFLTYFQNEAQLEKSRLLSDRFSAERPKGSFSTLEIQRTEQGDSAMYLCASSVPASGYTFGSGTRLTVV.

The CDR3 bases are TGTGCCAGTAAAGGGCTTTCGAACACCGGGGAGCTGTTTTTT. Protein: CASKGLSNTGELFF. V gene TRBV19 combines with J gene TRBJ2-2; D call uncertain. The CDR3 length is 14 residues. Germline loops: CDR1 LNHDA, CDR2 SQIVND (reference sequence). Trimming stripped 7 bases from V and 0 bases from J, with 9 bases between.

V gene TRBV6-5 combines with J gene TRBJ2-7; 7 positions agree with TRBD2. CDR3 size: 14 residues. CDR1 and CDR2 (germline): MNHEY, SVGAGI. J was trimmed by 6 bases and V by 6 bases; bases with no gene match: 11. The CDR3 reads CASRTALAAGEQYF. The CDR3 DNA reads as TGTGCCAGCAGGACGGCCCTAGCGGCAGGCGAGCAGTACTTC.

The gene calls are TRBV5-6 and TRBJ1-2; 7 bases align to TRBD1. The J segment lost 7 bases and the V segment lost 5 bases, leaving 5 bases of the junction unmatched. Germline loops: CDR1 SGHDT, CDR2 YYEEEE. CDR3 length: 12 amino acids. The CDR3 bases are TGTGCCAGCAGACGACAGGGCAGTGGCTACACCTTC. Its translation is CASRRQGSGYTF. Complete variable domain (other parts from reference TRBV5-6 and TRBJ1-2): DAGVTQSPTHLIKTRGQQVTLRCSPKSGHDTVSWYQQALGQGPQFIFQYYEEEERQRGNFPDRFSGHQFPNYSSELNVNALLLGDSALYLCASRRQGSGYTFGSGTRLTVV.

This chain links TRBV9 with TRBJ2-5; 8 nucleotides agree with TRBD2. Germline V gene data show CDR1 as SGDLS and CDR2 as YYNGEE. With 6 bases clipped from V and 5 bases from J, the junction kept 15 bases outside the gene matches. The CDR3 totals 16 residues. The CDR3 sequence is CASTSGRLGTRETQYF. CDR3 nucleotides: TGTGCCAGCACGTCGGGCAGGTTGGGGACTAGGGAGACCCAGTACTTC. Using reference TRBV9 and TRBJ2-5 for the parts outside the CDR3, the full variable domain is DSGVTQTPKHLITATGQRVTLRCSPRSGDLSVYWYQQSLDQGLQFLIQYYNGEERAKGNILERFSAQQFPDLHSELNLSSLELGDSALYFCASTSGRLGTRETQYFGPGTRLLVL.

Of note for this clone: Relative to the germline gene, one junction end is altered; a read error may explain this. Other DNA sequences in this sample translate to the same CDR3. V gene TRBV5-4 combines with J gene TRBJ1-2; 11 bases fit TRBD1. The germline CDR1 and CDR2 sequences are SGHNT and YYREEE (reference sequence). The length of the CDR3 is 17 residues. For the CDR3, the DNA is TGTGCCAGCAGTCCCGCCGGGACAGGGGGAAAGGGCTATGGCTACACCTTT. Translating it yields CASSPAGTGGKGYGYTF.

This chain connects TRBV19 to TRBJ1-5; 10 positions match TRBD1. This CDR3 region has 17 residues. Trimming removed 8 bases from V and 1 base from J; junction bases left unmatched: 11. Germline CDR1 is LNHDA and CDR2 is SQIVND (reference sequence). The CDR3 loop reads CASYSPGQGISNQPQHF. The DNA of the CDR3 is TGTGCCAGTTACTCTCCGGGACAGGGGATCAGCAATCAGCCCCAGCATTTT. The whole variable domain, remainder taken from reference TRBV19 and TRBJ1-5, is DGGITQSPKYLFRKEGQNVTLSCEQNLNHDAMYWYRQDPGQGLRLIYYSQIVNDFQKGDIAEGYSVSREKKESFPLTVTSAQKNPTAFYLCASYSPGQGISNQPQHFGDGTRLSIL.

The chain joins TRBV18 to TRBJ2-7; TRBD2 matches at 9 bases. This CDR3 is built from 15 residues. Germline V lookup: CDR1 KGHSH, CDR2 LQKENI. V gave up 2 bases and J gave up 5 bases; unmatched junction bases: 7. As DNA, the CDR3 is TGTGCCAGCTCACCATTAGCGGGAGCCCCCGACGAGCAGTACTTC. The encoded protein is CASSPLAGAPDEQYF. The full variable domain, its missing parts supplied by reference TRBV18 and TRBJ2-7, is NAGVMQNPRHLVRRRGQEARLRCSPMKGHSHVYWYRQLPEEGLKFMVYLQKENIIDESGMPKERFSAEFPKEGPSILRIQQVVRGDSAAYFCASSPLAGAPDEQYFGPGTRLTVT.

The gene calls are TRBV28 and TRBJ2-3, with D hard to call. From germline, CDR1 is MDHEN and CDR2 SYDVKM. The V end lost 2 bases, the J end lost 0 bases, and 12 bases lay between the germline ends. This CDR3 spans 16 amino acids. The CDR3 bases are TGTGCCAGCAGTTTAGGGGTGTGGGAAAGCACAGATACGCAGTATTTT. It is translated as CASSLGVWESTDTQYF.

In the case of this clone: At the DNA level, this CDR3 is encoded by other sequences in the same sample as well. This chain joins TRBV5-1 and TRBJ2-2; TRBD1 agrees at 8 bases. The V segment lost 4 bases and the J segment 2 bases; nucleotides outside the gene matches: 4. This CDR3 contains 15 residues. CDR1 and CDR2 (germline): SGHRS, YFSETQ. The CDR3 DNA reads as TGCGCCAGCAGCCCGGACAGGGTCAACACCGGGGAGCTGTTTTTT. The encoded protein is CASSPDRVNTGELFF.

In nucleotides, the CDR3 is TGTGCCAGCTCTATGACAGGGTCGGACACTGAAGCTTTCTTT. Translating gives CASSMTGSDTEAFF. The rearrangement joins TRBV18 to TRBJ1-1; 7 bases map to TRBD1. Looked up from germline, CDR1 is KGHSH and CDR2 is LQKENI. The CDR3 extends over 14 amino acids. Trimming cost V 6 bases and J 3 bases; bases outside gene matches: 7.

The gene calls are TRBV5-1 and TRBJ2-2; D is tentatively TRBD1 or TRBD2 (5 bases each). Deletions cut 4 bases from V and 5 bases from J, with 15 bases between. The CDR3 runs to 15 residues. From germline, CDR1 is SGHRS and CDR2 YFSETQ. The CDR3, as DNA: TGCGCCAGCAGCATGAGCGGAGAGGGGACCGGGGAGCTGTTTTTT. Amino acids: CASSMSGEGTGELFF.

The chain has TRBV5-8 and TRBJ2-2, with a tentative D call TRBD1 (6 bases). This CDR3 is built from 15 residues. Germline CDR1 and CDR2: SGHTS and YDEGEE. The ends were cut back, 2 bases at V and 4 bases at J, with 12 bases in the middle. CDR3 sequence reads: CASSFIRQVTGELFF. The CDR3 region has the DNA TGTGCCAGCAGCTTTATAAGACAGGTCACCGGGGAGCTGTTTTTT.

The gene calls are TRBV9 and TRBJ1-6; D unresolved. Trimming left V 0 bases short and J 2 bases short, with 9 bases between. This CDR3 region has 16 residues. Germline V lookup: CDR1 SGDLS, CDR2 YYNGEE. CDR3: CASSVGGNAYNSPLHF. CDR3 coding DNA: TGTGCCAGCAGCGTAGGGGGTAACGCCTATAATTCACCCCTCCACTTT.

The chain uses TRBV5-3 and TRBJ1-5, with TRBD1 identical over 10 bases. TRBV5-3 is classed as an ORF, of uncertain function. After removal of 3 bases from V and 3 bases from J, the junction contained 9 bases not matched to a gene. This CDR3 has 17 residues. The CDR3 bases are TGTGCCAGAAGCTCTGGCGACAGGGGGCAGGTCAATCAGCCCCAGCATTTT. Translated, it gives CARSSGDRGQVNQPQHF.

The chain employs TRBV30 and TRBJ2-3, with 11 positions matching TRBD2. This CDR3 spans 16 amino acids. Unmatched junction bases numbered 8, after V lost 1 base and J lost 5 bases. Germline V lookup: CDR1 GTSNPN, CDR2 SVGIG (reference sequence). In DNA, the CDR3 is TGTGCCTGGAGTGGGGGACTAGCGGCAGCGGGAGATACGCAGTATTTT. As protein: CAWSGGLAAAGDTQYF.

This chain links TRBV18 with TRBJ2-1; unclear D gene. The CDR3 contains 12 residues. The germline V and J ends were trimmed by 5 bases and 5 bases, with 7 bases remaining between them. Germline CDR1 and CDR2: KGHSH and LQKENI. The CDR3 sequence is CASSTENNEQFF. CDR3 DNA: TGTGCCAGCTCAACAGAAAACAATGAGCAGTTCTTC.

CDR3 coding DNA: TGTGCCAGCAGCTTAATTTTAACAGGGCAGTACGAGCAGTACTTC. Its translation: CASSLILTGQYEQYF. The chain carries TRBV7-2 and TRBJ2-7; a weak D match, TRBD1 (6 bases). The CDR3 contains 15 residues. CDR1 SGHTA and CDR2 FQGNSA come from the germline V gene. Deletions cut 2 bases from V and 4 bases from J, with 15 bases between.

The chain recombines TRBV7-9 with TRBJ2-3; TRBD2 agrees at 7 bases. Trimming cost V 6 bases and J 5 bases; bases outside gene matches: 8. The V gene's germline CDR1 is SEHNR and CDR2 FQNEAQ (reference sequence). The CDR3 loop spans 14 amino acids. CDR3 loop: CASSPKGGVDTQYF. CDR3 sequence (DNA): TGTGCCAGCAGTCCGAAGGGAGGGGTAGATACGCAGTATTTT.

Comment on this clone: The same CDR3 can be traced to other DNA sequences in this sample. CDR3 sequence reads: CASSASSGANVLTF. CDR3 nucleotides: TGTGCCAGCAGTGCTAGCTCTGGGGCCAACGTCCTGACTTTC. The chain joins TRBV6-4 to TRBJ2-6; D is ambiguous. Trimming took 4 bases from V and 0 from J, leaving 4 bases between them. There are 14 residues in the CDR3. CDR1 MRHNA and CDR2 SNTAGT come from the germline V gene.